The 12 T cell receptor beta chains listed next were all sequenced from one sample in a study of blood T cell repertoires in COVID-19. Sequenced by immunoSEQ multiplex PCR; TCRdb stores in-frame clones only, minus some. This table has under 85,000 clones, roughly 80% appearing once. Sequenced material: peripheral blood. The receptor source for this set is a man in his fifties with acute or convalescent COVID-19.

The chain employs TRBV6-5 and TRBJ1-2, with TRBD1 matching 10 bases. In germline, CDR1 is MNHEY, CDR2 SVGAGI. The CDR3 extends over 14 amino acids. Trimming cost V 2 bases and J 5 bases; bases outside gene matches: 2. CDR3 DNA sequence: TGTGCCAGCAGTTACGGGGACAGGGGTTATGGCTACACCTTC. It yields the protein CASSYGDRGYGYTF.

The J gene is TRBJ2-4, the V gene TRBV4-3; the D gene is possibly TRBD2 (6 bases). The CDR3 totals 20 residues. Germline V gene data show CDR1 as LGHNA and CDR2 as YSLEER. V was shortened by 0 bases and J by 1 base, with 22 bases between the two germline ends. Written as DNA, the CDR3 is TGCGCCAGCAGCCAAGATTTAACGGGTTGGGGACTCTCGGCCAAAAACATTCAGTACTTC. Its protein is CASSQDLTGWGLSAKNIQYF.

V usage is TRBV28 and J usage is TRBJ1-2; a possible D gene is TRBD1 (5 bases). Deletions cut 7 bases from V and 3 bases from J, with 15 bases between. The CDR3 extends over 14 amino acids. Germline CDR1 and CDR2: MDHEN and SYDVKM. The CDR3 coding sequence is TGTGCCAGCACCCCCGGGGGGAAAGACTATGGCTACACCTTC. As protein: CASTPGGKDYGYTF.

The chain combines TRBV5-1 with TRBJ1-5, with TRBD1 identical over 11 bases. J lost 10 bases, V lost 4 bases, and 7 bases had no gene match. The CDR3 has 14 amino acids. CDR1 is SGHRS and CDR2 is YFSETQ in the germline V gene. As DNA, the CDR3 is TGCGCCAGCAGCGCAGGGACAGGGGGTTACCCCCAGCATTTT. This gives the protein CASSAGTGGYPQHF.

The CDR3 DNA sequence: TGTGCCAGCAGCCGGGGACTAGTAAACACCGGGGAGCTGTTTTTT. Its translation: CASSRGLVNTGELFF. The chain has TRBV3-1 (or the pseudogene TRBV3-2) and TRBJ2-2; TRBD2 aligns across 8 bases. The germline CDR1 and CDR2 sequences are LGHDT and YNNKEL (reference sequence). The CDR3 runs 15 residues. Trimming cost V 4 bases and J 2 bases; bases outside gene matches: 3.

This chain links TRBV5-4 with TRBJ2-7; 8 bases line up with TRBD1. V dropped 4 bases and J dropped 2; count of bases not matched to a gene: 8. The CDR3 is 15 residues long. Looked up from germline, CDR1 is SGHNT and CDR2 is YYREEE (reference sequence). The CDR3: CASSAPAGGTYEQYF. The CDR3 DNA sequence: TGTGCCAGCAGCGCCCCTGCAGGGGGCACCTACGAGCAGTACTTC.

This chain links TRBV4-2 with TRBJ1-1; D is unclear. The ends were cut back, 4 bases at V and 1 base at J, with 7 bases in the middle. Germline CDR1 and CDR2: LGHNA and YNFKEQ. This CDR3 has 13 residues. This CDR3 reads CASSRPENTEAFF. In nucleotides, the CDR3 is TGTGCCAGCAGCCGGCCAGAGAACACTGAAGCTTTCTTT.

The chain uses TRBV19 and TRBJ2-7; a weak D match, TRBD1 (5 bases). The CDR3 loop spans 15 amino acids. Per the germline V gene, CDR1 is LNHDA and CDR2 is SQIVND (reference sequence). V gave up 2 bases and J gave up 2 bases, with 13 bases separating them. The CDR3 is CASSIQSRATYEQYF. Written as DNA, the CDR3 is TGTGCCAGTAGTATACAGAGCAGGGCCACCTACGAGCAGTACTTC.

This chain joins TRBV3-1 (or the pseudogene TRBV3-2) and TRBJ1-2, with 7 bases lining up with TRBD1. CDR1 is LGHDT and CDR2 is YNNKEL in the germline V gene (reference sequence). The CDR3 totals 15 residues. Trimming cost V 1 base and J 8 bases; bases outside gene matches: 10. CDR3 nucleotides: TGTGCCAGCAGCCAAGCATCGACAGGGTGGCGGGGCTACACCTTC. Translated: CASSQASTGWRGYTF.

CDR3 region: CASSYDWNTGELFF. The CDR3 DNA is TGCGCCAGCAGCTACGACTGGAACACCGGGGAGCTGTTTTTT. The chain couples TRBV5-1 to TRBJ2-2; D ambiguous. Trimming left V 3 bases short and J 1 base short, with 7 bases between. From germline, CDR1 is SGHRS and CDR2 YFSETQ. The CDR3 has 14 amino acids.

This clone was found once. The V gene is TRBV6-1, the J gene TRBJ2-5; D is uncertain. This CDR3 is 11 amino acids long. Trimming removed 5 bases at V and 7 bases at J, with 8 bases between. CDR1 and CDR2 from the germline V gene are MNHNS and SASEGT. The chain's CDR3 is CASSTSGTQYF. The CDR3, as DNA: TGTGCCAGCAGTACCTCAGGGACCCAGTACTTC.

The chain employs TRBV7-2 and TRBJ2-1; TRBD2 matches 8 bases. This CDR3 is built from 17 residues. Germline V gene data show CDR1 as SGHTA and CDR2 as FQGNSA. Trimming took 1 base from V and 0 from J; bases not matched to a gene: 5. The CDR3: CASSLVERGSSYNEQFF. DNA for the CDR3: TGTGCCAGCAGCTTAGTAGAGCGGGGGAGCTCCTACAATGAGCAGTTCTTC.